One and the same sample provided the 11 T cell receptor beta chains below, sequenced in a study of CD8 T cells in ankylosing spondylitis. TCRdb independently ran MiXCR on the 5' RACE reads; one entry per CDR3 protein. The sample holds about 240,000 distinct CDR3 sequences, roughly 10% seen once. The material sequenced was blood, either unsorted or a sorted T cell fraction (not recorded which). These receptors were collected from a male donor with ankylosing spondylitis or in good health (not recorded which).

CDR3 DNA: TGCGCCAGCAGCTTGGTCGCGGCGAGAACAGGGGAGCTGTTTTTT. Translating gives CASSLVAARTGELFF. The chain is built from TRBV5-1 and TRBJ2-2; D is ambiguous. V was clipped by 0 bases and J by 8 bases, with 14 bases between them. This CDR3 spans 15 amino acids. Germline V gene lookup returns CDR1 SGHRS and CDR2 YFSETQ.

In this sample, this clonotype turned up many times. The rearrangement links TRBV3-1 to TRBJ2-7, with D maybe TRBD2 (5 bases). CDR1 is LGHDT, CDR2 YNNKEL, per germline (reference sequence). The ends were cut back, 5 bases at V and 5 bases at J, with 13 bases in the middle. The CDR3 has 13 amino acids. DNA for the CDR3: TGTGCCAGCAGCTACGGGGTAAACAACGAGCAGTACTTC. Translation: CASSYGVNNEQYF.

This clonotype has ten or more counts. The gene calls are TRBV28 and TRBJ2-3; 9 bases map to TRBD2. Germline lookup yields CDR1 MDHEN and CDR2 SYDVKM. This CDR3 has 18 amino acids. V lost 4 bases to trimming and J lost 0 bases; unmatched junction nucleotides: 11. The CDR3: CASSSRGLALSSTDTQYF. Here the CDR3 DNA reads TGTGCCAGCAGTTCTCGGGGACTAGCCCTTTCTAGCACAGATACGCAGTATTTT.

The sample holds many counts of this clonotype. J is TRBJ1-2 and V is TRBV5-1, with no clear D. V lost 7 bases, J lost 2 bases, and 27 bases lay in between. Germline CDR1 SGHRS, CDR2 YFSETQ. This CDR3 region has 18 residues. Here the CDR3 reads CASSIRPGNEAPNYGYTF. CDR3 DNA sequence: TGCGCCAGCTCCATTCGCCCGGGGAATGAAGCCCCAAACTATGGCTACACCTTC.

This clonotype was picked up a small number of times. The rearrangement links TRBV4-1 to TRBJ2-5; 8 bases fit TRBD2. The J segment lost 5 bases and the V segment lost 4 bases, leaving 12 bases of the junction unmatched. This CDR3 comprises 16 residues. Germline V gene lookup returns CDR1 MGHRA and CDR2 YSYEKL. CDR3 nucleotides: TGCGCCAGCAGCCCCGGGACTAGAGGGATTGGTGAGACCCAGTACTTC. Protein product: CASSPGTRGIGETQYF.

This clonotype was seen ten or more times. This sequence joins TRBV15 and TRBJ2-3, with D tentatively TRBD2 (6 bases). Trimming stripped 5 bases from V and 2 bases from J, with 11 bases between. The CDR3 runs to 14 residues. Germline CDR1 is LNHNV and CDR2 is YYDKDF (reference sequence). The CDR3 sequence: CATSPGVVTDTQYF. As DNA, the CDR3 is TGTGCCACCAGCCCGGGGGTCGTCACAGATACGCAGTATTTT. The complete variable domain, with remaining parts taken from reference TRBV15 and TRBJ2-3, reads DAMVIQNPRYQVTQFGKPVTLSCSQTLNHNVMYWYQQKSSQAPKLLFHYYDKDFNNEADTPDNFQSRRPNTSFCFLDIRSPGLGDTAMYLCATSPGVVTDTQYFGPGTRLTVL.

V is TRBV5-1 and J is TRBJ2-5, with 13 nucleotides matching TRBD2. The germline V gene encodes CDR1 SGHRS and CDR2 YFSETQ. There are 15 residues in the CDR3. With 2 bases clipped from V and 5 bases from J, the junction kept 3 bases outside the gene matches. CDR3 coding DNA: TGCGCCAGCAGCTTACTAGCGGGGGGGTCGGAGACCCAGTACTTC. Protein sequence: CASSLLAGGSETQYF.

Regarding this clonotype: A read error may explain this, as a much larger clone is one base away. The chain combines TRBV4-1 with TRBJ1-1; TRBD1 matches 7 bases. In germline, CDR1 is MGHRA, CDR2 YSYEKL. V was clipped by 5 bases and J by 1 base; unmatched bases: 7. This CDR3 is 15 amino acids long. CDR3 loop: CASSSPGGENTEAFF. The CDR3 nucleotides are TGCGCCAGCAGCTCACCAGGGGGGGAGAACACTGAAGCTTTCTTT.

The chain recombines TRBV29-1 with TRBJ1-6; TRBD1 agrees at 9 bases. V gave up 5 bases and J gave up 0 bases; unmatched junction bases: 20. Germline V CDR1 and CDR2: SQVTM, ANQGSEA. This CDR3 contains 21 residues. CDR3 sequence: CSVYFTIPGQGMSSYNSPLHF. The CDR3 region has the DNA TGCAGCGTTTATTTTACTATTCCGGGACAGGGAATGAGCTCCTATAATTCACCCCTCCACTTT.

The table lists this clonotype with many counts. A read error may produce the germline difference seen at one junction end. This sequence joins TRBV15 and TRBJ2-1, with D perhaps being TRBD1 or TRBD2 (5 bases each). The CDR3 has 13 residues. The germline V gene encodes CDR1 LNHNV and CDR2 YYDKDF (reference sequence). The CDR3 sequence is CGVGVIPYNEQFF. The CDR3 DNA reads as TGCGGCGTGGGGGTTATCCCCTACAATGAGCAGTTCTTC.

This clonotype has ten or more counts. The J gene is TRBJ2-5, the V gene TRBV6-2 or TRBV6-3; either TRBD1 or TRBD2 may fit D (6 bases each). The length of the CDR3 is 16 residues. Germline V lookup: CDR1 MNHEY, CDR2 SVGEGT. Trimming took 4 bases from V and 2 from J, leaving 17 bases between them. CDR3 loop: CASSLLPGAIQETQYF. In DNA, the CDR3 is TGTGCCAGCAGTTTGTTACCGGGGGCGATACAAGAGACCCAGTACTTC.